One TCR beta chain is described in this entry. Its antigen is unknown. The CDR3 sequence is 12 residues long. Germline-derived CDR1 and CDR2 are SQVTM and ANQGSEA. cDNA was made in eight separate reactions per sample. TCRdb processed the 5' RACE reads again and assigns one entry to each CDR3 protein, with no DNA. Its listing shows 350,000 to 500,000 distinct CDR3 sequences. Each donor supplied more than 2 ml of blood. This specimen belongs to a study of monozygotic twins with inflammatory bowel disease. Whole-study findings and limits: Some repertoire variability may stem from patients' differing immunosuppressive treatments. Whether twins were concordant or discordant made no difference to repertoire similarity, possibly from limited power.

The sample consisted of blood. The rearrangement links TRBV29-1 to TRBJ2-2. The TCR comes from a human donor with ulcerative colitis or Crohn's disease, or a healthy co-twin of an affected twin (not recorded which). The CDR3 protein is CSVERVTGELFF.